Shown below are 24 T cell receptor beta chains from a single sample sequenced in a study of cytomegalovirus exposure and HLA in healthy donors. PCR amplification relied on 60 Vbeta primers (plus 13 Jbeta primers). TCRdb keeps only in-frame clones here, not all; method: immunoSEQ multiplex PCR. The repertoire holds about 82,000 clones, with about two thirds as singletons. What was sequenced was PBMCs. The receptors derive from a man in his sixties in good health and CMV-seronegative.

This chain connects TRBV5-1 to TRBJ1-3; D is unresolved. Germline V gives CDR1 SGHRS, CDR2 YFSETQ. The length of the CDR3 is 13 residues. The V end lost 2 bases, the J end lost 2 bases, and 5 bases lay between the germline ends. The CDR3 DNA reads TGCGCCAGCAGCTTATCTCCTGGAAACACCATATATTTT. The encoded protein is CASSLSPGNTIYF.

This chain links TRBV15 with TRBJ2-6; D is undetermined. The germline V gene has CDR1 LNHNV and CDR2 YYDKDF (reference sequence). The V end was cut by 1 base, the J end by 2 bases, with 9 bases between. CDR3 length: 16 amino acids. DNA for the CDR3: TGTGCCACCAGCAGAGCCTTAGTGGCTGGGGCCAACGTCCTGACTTTC. Amino acids: CATSRALVAGANVLTF.

The sample holds a few counts of this clone. This sequence joins TRBV11-2 and TRBJ2-3, with 7 positions matching TRBD2. The CDR3 sequence is 15 residues long. In germline, CDR1 is SGHAT, CDR2 FQNNGV. With 4 bases clipped from V and 4 bases from J, the junction kept 8 bases outside the gene matches. The CDR3 nucleotides are TGTGCCAGCAGCTCATTAAGCGGGGTGGCAGATACGCAGTATTTT. This sequence encodes CASSSLSGVADTQYF.

The chain recombines TRBV27 with TRBJ2-3, with D maybe TRBD1 (5 bases). The CDR3 length is 17 residues. The V gene's germline CDR1 is MNHEY and CDR2 SMNVEV (reference sequence). V dropped 6 bases and J dropped 0 bases, with 19 bases sitting between them. CDR3 residues: CASSQGPRTASTDTQYF. CDR3 nucleotides: TGTGCCAGCAGCCAGGGCCCAAGGACGGCGAGCACAGATACGCAGTATTTT.

This clone appeared a few times. The chain couples TRBV6-1 to TRBJ2-7, with a weak D call TRBD2 (6 bases). The CDR3 loop spans 14 amino acids. Germline lookup yields CDR1 MNHNS and CDR2 SASEGT. V lost 0 bases and J 4 bases, leaving 10 bases between the germline ends. The DNA of the CDR3 is TGTGCCAGCAGTGAAGCGAGGGAGGCGTACGAGCAGTACTTC. This gives the protein CASSEAREAYEQYF.

V is TRBV7-2 and J is TRBJ2-5, with D uncertain. With 4 bases removed from V and 2 bases from J, the gap between germline ends came to 11 bases. The CDR3 has 14 amino acids. In germline, CDR1 is SGHTA, CDR2 FQGNSA. CDR3 sequence reads: CASSSPGLQETQYF. In DNA form, the CDR3 reads TGTGCCAGCAGCTCTCCGGGTTTACAAGAGACCCAGTACTTC.

This sequence joins TRBV19 and TRBJ1-5, with D perhaps matching TRBD1 (6 bases). This CDR3 is built from 15 residues. Between the trimmed V and J ends, which lost 5 bases and 9 bases, there was a span of 20 bases. Germline V CDR1 and CDR2: LNHDA, SQIVND (reference sequence). CDR3 sequence: CASSPRGGPGGPQHF. DNA for the CDR3: TGTGCCAGTAGTCCCCGAGGGGGTCCCGGTGGGCCCCAGCATTTT.

This clone was detected a few times. The J gene is TRBJ2-7, the V gene TRBV6-5; maybe TRBD2 (6 bases). Germline V gene data show CDR1 as MNHEY and CDR2 as SVGAGI. CDR3 length: 13 residues. Trimming removed 5 bases from V and 5 bases from J, with 13 bases in between. This CDR3 is CASSTGTEDEQYF. CDR3 in DNA: TGTGCCAGCAGTACCGGGACTGAGGACGAGCAGTACTTC.

The gene calls are TRBV11-3 and TRBJ1-5, with D possibly matching TRBD1 (5 bases). Germline loops: CDR1 SGHNT, CDR2 YENEEA. The CDR3 length is 17 residues. Trimming shortened V by 5 bases and J by 0 bases, and 17 bases separated the two germline ends. DNA for the CDR3: TGTGCCAGCAGCAAAGGTTTGGCAGGGTTTAGCAATCAGCCCCAGCATTTT. Protein product: CASSKGLAGFSNQPQHF.

CDR3 sequence: CASSVRLAGVTDTQYF. The CDR3 nucleotides read TGTGCCAGCAGCGTCCGACTAGCGGGAGTCACAGATACGCAGTATTTT. The chain is built from TRBV9 and TRBJ2-3, with TRBD2 matching 12 bases. This CDR3 comprises 16 residues. Germline V gene sequence: CDR1 SGDLS, CDR2 YYNGEE. Trimming took 2 bases from V and 2 from J; bases not matched to a gene: 3. Full variable domain (remainder filled in from reference TRBV9 and TRBJ2-3): DSGVTQTPKHLITATGQRVTLRCSPRSGDLSVYWYQQSLDQGLQFLIQYYNGEERAKGNILERFSAQQFPDLHSELNLSSLELGDSALYFCASSVRLAGVTDTQYFGPGTRLTVL.

The chain links TRBV5-1 to TRBJ2-1; the match to TRBD2 covers 13 bases. CDR3 length: 17 residues. Germline trimming cut 4 bases from V and 5 bases from J; bases unmatched to any gene: 9. Germline loops: CDR1 SGHRS, CDR2 YFSETQ. CDR3 bases: TGCGCCAGCAGCCCTCCGGGACTAGCGGGGAAGAACAATGAGCAGTTCTTC. It specifies CASSPPGLAGKNNEQFF.

The rearrangement uses TRBV20-1 and TRBJ1-2; the D is unclear. The germline V gene has CDR1 DFQATT and CDR2 SNEGSKA (reference sequence). Trimming removed 3 bases at V and 14 bases at J, with 16 bases between. The CDR3 length is 11 residues. CDR3 protein: CSASYVMRETF. CDR3 bases: TGCAGTGCTAGCTACGTTATGAGAGAAACCTTC.

V usage is TRBV4-1 and J usage is TRBJ1-3, with a tentative D call TRBD1 (5 bases). This CDR3 comprises 16 residues. Germline assignment: CDR1 MGHRA and CDR2 YSYEKL. With 2 bases removed from V and 2 bases from J, the gap between germline ends came to 13 bases. CDR3 residues: CASSQNSGFAGNTIYF. CDR3 coding DNA: TGCGCCAGCAGCCAAAATTCAGGGTTCGCTGGAAACACCATATATTTT.

The rearrangement links TRBV4-2 to TRBJ2-3; D call uncertain. CDR1 is LGHNA, CDR2 YNFKEQ, per germline. The length of the CDR3 is 14 residues. The V and J ends lost 0 bases and 1 base respectively, with 5 bases between them. The chain's CDR3 is CASSQDEGTDTQYF. The CDR3 coding sequence is TGTGCCAGCAGCCAAGACGAGGGCACAGATACGCAGTATTTT.

The chain carries TRBV19 and TRBJ1-4; 9 bases fit TRBD1. J was trimmed by 8 bases and V by 7 bases; bases with no gene match: 8. Germline loops: CDR1 LNHDA, CDR2 SQIVND (reference sequence). CDR3 size: 14 residues. The CDR3 region is CASTTGGAGEKLFF. The CDR3 DNA follows: TGTGCCAGTACTACAGGGGGCGCCGGGGAAAAACTGTTTTTT.

This clone came up a few times. V gene TRBV4-2 combines with J gene TRBJ2-7; D is perhaps TRBD2 (6 bases). The V gene's germline CDR1 is LGHNA and CDR2 YNFKEQ. The V and J ends lost 0 bases and 4 bases respectively, with 16 bases between them. CDR3 length: 16 amino acids. CDR3 DNA: TGTGCCAGCAGCCAAGAGGGTCTAGCGTCGGGTTACGAGCAGTACTTC. It translates to CASSQEGLASGYEQYF.

On this clone: The sample holds other DNA sequences that translate to the same CDR3. This chain joins TRBV10-3 and TRBJ2-3; D perhaps matches TRBD1 (5 bases). Germline V CDR1 and CDR2: ENHRY, SYGVKD. Trimming cost V 0 bases and J 6 bases, with 7 bases left between them. The CDR3 has 13 amino acids. In DNA, the CDR3 is TGTGCCATCAGTGAGTCAGGGGCGGATACGCAGTATTTT. It specifies CAISESGADTQYF.

The rearrangement joins TRBV28 to TRBJ1-4; D uncertain. This CDR3 has 13 residues. V was trimmed by 3 bases and J by 3 bases, leaving 5 bases between them. Germline CDR1 reads MDHEN; CDR2 reads SYDVKM. The CDR3: CASSFAANEKLFF. The CDR3 bases are TGTGCCAGCAGTTTCGCGGCTAATGAAAAACTGTTTTTT. Full variable domain (remainder filled in from reference TRBV28 and TRBJ1-4): DVKVTQSSRYLVKRTGEKVFLECVQDMDHENMFWYRQDPGLGLRLIYFSYDVKMKEKGDIPEGYSVSREKKERFSLILESASTNQTSMYLCASSFAANEKLFFGSGTQLSVL.

The J gene is TRBJ2-7, the V gene TRBV5-4, with 15 bases aligning to TRBD2. Germline CDR1 and CDR2: SGHNT and YYREEE (reference sequence). Losses at the gene ends were 3 bases for V and 0 bases for J; bases not matched to a gene: 7. CDR3 length: 18 residues. The DNA of the CDR3 is TGTGCCAGCAGCTCCCCGGGACTAGCGGGAGGAAGCTCCTACGAGCAGTACTTC. It specifies CASSSPGLAGGSSYEQYF. The whole variable domain, remainder taken from reference TRBV5-4 and TRBJ2-7, is ETGVTQSPTHLIKTRGQQVTLRCSSQSGHNTVSWYQQALGQGPQFIFQYYREEENGRGNFPPRFSGLQFPNYSSELNVNALELDDSALYLCASSSPGLAGGSSYEQYFGPGTRLTVT.

The CDR3 here is CASSLTATKTGNTEAFF. In nucleotides, the CDR3 is TGTGCCAGCAGCTTAACCGCAACTAAGACAGGGAACACTGAAGCTTTCTTT. The chain links TRBV7-8 to TRBJ1-1, with TRBD1 as a possible D gene (6 bases). Germline CDR1 and CDR2: SGHVS and FQNEAQ. The CDR3 extends over 17 amino acids. V was pared by 2 bases and J by 1 base, with 17 bases between.

The chain combines TRBV6-5 with TRBJ2-5; TRBD2 aligns across 8 bases. J lost 3 bases, V lost 7 bases, and 4 bases had no gene match. Germline lookup yields CDR1 MNHEY and CDR2 SVGAGI. The CDR3 contains 13 residues. The CDR3 bases are TGTGCCAGCATGGGTAGCGGGGAAGAGACCCAGTACTTC. It specifies CASMGSGEETQYF.

The chain links TRBV18 to TRBJ2-7; TRBD1 matches at 7 bases. With 2 bases clipped from V and 5 bases from J, the junction kept 6 bases outside the gene matches. This CDR3 region has 14 residues. The germline gives CDR1 KGHSH, CDR2 LQKENI. The CDR3 spells CASSPKETGNEQYF. The CDR3 DNA is TGTGCCAGCTCACCAAAAGAGACAGGGAACGAGCAGTACTTC.

This clone was counted a few times. The CDR3 DNA sequence: TGTGCCAGCAGTGTGTGGGTGGGCGAGACTGAAGCTTTCTTT. It encodes CASSVWVGETEAFF. The chain combines TRBV6-1 with TRBJ1-1; D remains unclear. Between the trimmed V and J ends, which lost 4 bases and 5 bases, there was a span of 14 bases. The CDR3 sequence is 14 residues long. Germline CDR1 and CDR2: MNHNS and SASEGT.

The CDR3 DNA sequence: TGTGCCAGCCGAACCCTTAGGAGGATCCAAGAGACCCAGTACTTC. Its protein is CASRTLRRIQETQYF. The genes are TRBV28 and TRBJ2-5, with D perhaps matching TRBD2 (5 bases). CDR3 size: 15 residues. Trimming left V 8 bases short and J 1 base short, with 17 bases between. The germline CDR1 and CDR2 sequences are MDHEN and SYDVKM.